This T cell receptor (beta chain) was sequenced for a study of blood T cell repertoires in COVID-19. Study context: Italy, Spain and the United States were the sources of the convalescent and acute COVID-19 samples. PBMCs, B-cell-depleted T cells, or T cells provided the cDNA or gDNA that made up the material.

Under the authors' procedure: Using reference gene primer amplification, nucleated cell counts were estimated. Sequencing was performed with immunoSEQ multiplex PCR; in TCRdb, only in-frame clones are kept and a portion is missing. V and J calls plus clone size are reproduced from that table; the DNA served to infer D and trimming. The sample holds roughly 280,000 clones, around 90% seen once. The CDR3 has 15 residues. J was trimmed by 5 bases and V by 8 bases; bases with no gene match: 13. Germline V gene sequence: CDR1 SGHAT, CDR2 FQNNGV. V gene TRBV11-2 combines with J gene TRBJ2-5, with TRBD1 matching 8 bases. This TCR was recovered from a man aged 45-65 years with acute or convalescent COVID-19. The sample was peripheral blood. The CDR3 bases are TGTGCCAGCCGGGGAACCAGGGGGCGCGGGGAGACCCAGTACTTC. It encodes CASRGTRGRGETQYF.